This T cell receptor beta chain was sequenced during a study of CD8+ T cells in alopecia areata. Whole-study findings and limits: Uncertain still, given a single nonresponder, is whether baseline CD8+ expansion links to response.

cDNA prepared by RNA extraction and subsequent reverse transcription served as the template for sequencing. Data came from immunoSEQ multiplex PCR; TCRdb stores just in-frame clones and leaves some out. The profile shows nearly 200,000 clones, roughly 64% of them singletons. Treatment: oral pan-JAK inhibitor, 5-10 mg twice daily. In germline, CDR1 is LGHNA, CDR2 YSLEER. Between the trimmed V and J ends, which lost 2 bases and 3 bases, there was a span of 7 bases. The CDR3 runs to 13 residues. To note about this clone: The antigen remains unidentified.

The chain is built from TRBV4-3 and TRBJ2-5; no definite D call. The receptor was derived from a human donor with alopecia areata. The sample was CD4+ T cells sorted from blood, taken at week 24, from a patient treated with tofacitinib. The CDR3 DNA is TGCGCCAGCAGCCAATGGGCAGAAGAGACCCAGTACTTC. This codes for CASSQWAEETQYF.